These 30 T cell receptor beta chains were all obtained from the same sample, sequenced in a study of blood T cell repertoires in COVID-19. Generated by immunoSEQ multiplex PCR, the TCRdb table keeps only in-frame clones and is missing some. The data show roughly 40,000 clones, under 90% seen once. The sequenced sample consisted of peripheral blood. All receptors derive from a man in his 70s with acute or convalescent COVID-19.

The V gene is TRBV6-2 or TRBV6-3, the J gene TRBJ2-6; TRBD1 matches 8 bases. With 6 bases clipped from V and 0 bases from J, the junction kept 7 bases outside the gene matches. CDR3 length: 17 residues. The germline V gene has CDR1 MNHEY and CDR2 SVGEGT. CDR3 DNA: TGTGCCAGCAGCAGACAGGGGACCACCTCTGGGGCCAACGTCCTGACTTTC. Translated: CASSRQGTTSGANVLTF.

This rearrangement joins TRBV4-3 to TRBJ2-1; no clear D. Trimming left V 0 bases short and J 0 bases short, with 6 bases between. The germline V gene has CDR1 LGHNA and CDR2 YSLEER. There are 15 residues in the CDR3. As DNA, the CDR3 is TGCGCCAGCAGCCAAGAAATACACTCCTACAATGAGCAGTTCTTC. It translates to CASSQEIHSYNEQFF.

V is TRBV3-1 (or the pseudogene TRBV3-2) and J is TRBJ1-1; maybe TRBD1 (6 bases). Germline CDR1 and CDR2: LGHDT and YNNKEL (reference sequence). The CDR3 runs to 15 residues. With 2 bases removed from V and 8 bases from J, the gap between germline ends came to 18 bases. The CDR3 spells CASSQSIRSRGEAFF. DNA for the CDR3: TGTGCCAGCAGCCAATCAATAAGGTCCAGGGGAGAAGCTTTCTTT.

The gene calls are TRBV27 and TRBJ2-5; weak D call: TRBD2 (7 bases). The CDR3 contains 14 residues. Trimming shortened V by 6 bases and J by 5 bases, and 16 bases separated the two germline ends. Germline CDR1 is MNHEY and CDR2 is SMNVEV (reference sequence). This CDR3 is CASSPSGGAETQYF. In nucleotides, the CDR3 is TGTGCCAGCAGCCCCTCTGGGGGGGCCGAGACCCAGTACTTC.

The CDR3 loop reads CASSFWGETEAFF. The DNA for the CDR3 is TGCGCCAGCAGCTTTTGGGGGGAGACTGAAGCTTTCTTT. V is TRBV5-1 and J is TRBJ1-1, with D maybe TRBD1 (5 bases). V dropped 2 bases and J dropped 5 bases, with 10 bases sitting between them. The CDR3 loop spans 13 amino acids. CDR1 and CDR2 from the germline V gene are SGHRS and YFSETQ.

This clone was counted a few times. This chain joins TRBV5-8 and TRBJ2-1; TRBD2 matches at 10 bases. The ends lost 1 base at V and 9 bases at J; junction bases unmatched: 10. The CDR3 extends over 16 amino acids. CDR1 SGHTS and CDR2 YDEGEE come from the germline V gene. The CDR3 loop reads CASSLPSGGSKGEQFF. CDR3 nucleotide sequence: TGTGCCAGCAGCTTGCCTAGCGGGGGATCCAAGGGTGAGCAGTTCTTC.

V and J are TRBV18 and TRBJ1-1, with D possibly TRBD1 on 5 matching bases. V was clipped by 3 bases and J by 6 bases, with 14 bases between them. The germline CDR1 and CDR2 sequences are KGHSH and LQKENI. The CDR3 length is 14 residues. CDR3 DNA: TGTGCCAGCTCACCCGTCCCCCAAGGGGCTGAAGCTTTCTTT. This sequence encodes CASSPVPQGAEAFF.

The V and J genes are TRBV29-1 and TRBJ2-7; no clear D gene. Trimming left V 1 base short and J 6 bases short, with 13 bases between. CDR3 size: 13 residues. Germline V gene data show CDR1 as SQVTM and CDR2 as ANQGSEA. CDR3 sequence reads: CSVEGLATREQYF. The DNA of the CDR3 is TGCAGCGTTGAAGGCCTCGCCACTCGCGAGCAGTACTTC.

The CDR3 loop reads CASSTGQGTNEKLFF. CDR3 DNA sequence: TGTGCCAGTAGTACTGGACAGGGCACTAATGAAAAACTGTTTTTT. The rearrangement joins TRBV19 to TRBJ1-4, with TRBD1 matching 8 bases. J gave up 2 bases and V 4 bases, and 3 bases lay outside the gene matches. CDR3 length: 15 amino acids. Germline values: CDR1 LNHDA, CDR2 SQIVND (reference sequence).

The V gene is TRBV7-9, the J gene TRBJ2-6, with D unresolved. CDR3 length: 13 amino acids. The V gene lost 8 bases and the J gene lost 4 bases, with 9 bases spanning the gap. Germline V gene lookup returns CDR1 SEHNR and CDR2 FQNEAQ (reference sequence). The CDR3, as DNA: TGTGCCAGCGAGAATACCGGGGCCAACGTCCTGACTTTC. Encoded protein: CASENTGANVLTF.

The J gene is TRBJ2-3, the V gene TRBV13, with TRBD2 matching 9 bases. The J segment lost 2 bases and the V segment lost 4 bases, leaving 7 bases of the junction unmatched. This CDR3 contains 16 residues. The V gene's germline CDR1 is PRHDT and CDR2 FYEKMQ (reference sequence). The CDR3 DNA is TGTGCCAGCAGCTCAGGCGGACTAGCGTCCACAGATACGCAGTATTTT. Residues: CASSSGGLASTDTQYF.

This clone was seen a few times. CDR3 sequence (DNA): TGTGCCAGCAGTGACAGGCGGGACAGAACCTACGAGCAGTACTTC. Encoded protein: CASSDRRDRTYEQYF. The rearrangement uses TRBV2 and TRBJ2-7; D is possibly TRBD1 (7 bases). Trimming left V 3 bases short and J 2 bases short, with 14 bases between. Germline lookup yields CDR1 SNHLY and CDR2 FYNNEI. The CDR3 has 15 amino acids.

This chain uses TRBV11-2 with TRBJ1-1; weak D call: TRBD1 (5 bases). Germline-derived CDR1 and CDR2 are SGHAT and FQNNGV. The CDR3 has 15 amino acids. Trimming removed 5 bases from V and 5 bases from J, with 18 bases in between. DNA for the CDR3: TGTGCCAGCAGCACGGGGGGAATCGGGGGGACTGAAGCTTTCTTT. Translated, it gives CASSTGGIGGTEAFF. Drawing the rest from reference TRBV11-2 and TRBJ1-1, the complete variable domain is EAGVAQSPRYKIIEKRQSVAFWCNPISGHATLYWYQQILGQGPKLLIQFQNNGVVDDSQLPKDRFSAERLKGVDSTLKIQPAKLEDSAVYLCASSTGGIGGTEAFFGQGTRLTVV.

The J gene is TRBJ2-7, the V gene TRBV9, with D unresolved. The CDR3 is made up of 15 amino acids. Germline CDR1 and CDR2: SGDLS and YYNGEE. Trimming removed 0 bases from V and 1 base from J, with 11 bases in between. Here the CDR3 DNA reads TGTGCCAGCAGCGTAGATCGAGCCCCTTCCTACGAGCAGTACTTC. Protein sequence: CASSVDRAPSYEQYF.

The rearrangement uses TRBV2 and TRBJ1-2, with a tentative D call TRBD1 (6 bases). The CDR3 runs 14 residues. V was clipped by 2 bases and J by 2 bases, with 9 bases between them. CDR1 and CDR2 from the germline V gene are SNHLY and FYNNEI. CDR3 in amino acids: CASSETGWNYGYTF. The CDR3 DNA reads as TGTGCCAGCAGTGAAACAGGGTGGAACTATGGCTACACCTTC. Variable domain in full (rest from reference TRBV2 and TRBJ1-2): EPEVTQTPSHQVTQMGQEVILRCVPISNHLYFYWYRQILGQKVEFLVSFYNNEISEKSEIFDDQFSVERPDGSNFTLKIRSTKLEDSAMYFCASSETGWNYGYTFGSGTRLTVV.

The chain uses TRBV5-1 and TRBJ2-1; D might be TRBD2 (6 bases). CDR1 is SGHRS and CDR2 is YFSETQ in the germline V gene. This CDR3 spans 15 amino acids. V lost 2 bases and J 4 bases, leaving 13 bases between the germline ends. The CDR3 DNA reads TGCGCCAGCAGCTTTAGGAGGGACCTATACAATGAGCAGTTCTTC. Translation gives CASSFRRDLYNEQFF.

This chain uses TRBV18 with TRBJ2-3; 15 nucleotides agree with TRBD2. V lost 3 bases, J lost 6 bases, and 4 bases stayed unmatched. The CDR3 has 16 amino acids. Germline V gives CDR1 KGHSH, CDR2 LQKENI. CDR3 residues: CASSPGTSGRTDTQYF. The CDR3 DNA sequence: TGTGCCAGCTCACCGGGGACTAGCGGGAGGACGGATACGCAGTATTTT. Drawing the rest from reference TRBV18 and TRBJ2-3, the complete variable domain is NAGVMQNPRHLVRRRGQEARLRCSPMKGHSHVYWYRQLPEEGLKFMVYLQKENIIDESGMPKERFSAEFPKEGPSILRIQQVVRGDSAAYFCASSPGTSGRTDTQYFGPGTRLTVL.

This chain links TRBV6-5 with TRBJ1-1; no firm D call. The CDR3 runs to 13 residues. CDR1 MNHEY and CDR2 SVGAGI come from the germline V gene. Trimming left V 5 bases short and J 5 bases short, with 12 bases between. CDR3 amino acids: CASSTRRLTEAFF. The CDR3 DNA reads TGTGCCAGCAGTACCCGAAGACTTACTGAAGCTTTCTTT.

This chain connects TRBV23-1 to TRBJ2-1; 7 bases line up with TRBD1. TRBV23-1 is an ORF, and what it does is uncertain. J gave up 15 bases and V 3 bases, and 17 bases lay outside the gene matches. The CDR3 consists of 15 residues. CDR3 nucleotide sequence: TGCGCCAGCAGTCAGTCGCCCAGACCGCCGGGACAGCCGTTCTTC. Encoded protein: CASSQSPRPPGQPFF.

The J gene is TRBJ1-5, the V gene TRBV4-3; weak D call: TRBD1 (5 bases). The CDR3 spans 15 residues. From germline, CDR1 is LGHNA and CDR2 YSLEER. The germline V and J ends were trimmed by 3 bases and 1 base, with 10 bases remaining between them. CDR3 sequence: CASSHRRQSNQPQHF. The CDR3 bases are TGCGCCAGCAGCCATCGACGACAGAGCAATCAGCCCCAGCATTTT.

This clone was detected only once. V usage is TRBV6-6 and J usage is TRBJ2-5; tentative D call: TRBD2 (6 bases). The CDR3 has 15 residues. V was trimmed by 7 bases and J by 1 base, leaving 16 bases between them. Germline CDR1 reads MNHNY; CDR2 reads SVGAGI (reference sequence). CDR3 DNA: TGTGCCAGCACCGAGGCCAATAGCGGCCAAGAGACCCAGTACTTC. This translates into CASTEANSGQETQYF.

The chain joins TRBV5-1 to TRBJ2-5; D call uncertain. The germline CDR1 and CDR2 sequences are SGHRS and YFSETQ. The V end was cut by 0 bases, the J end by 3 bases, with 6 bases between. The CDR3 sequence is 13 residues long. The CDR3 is CASSLGSKETQYF. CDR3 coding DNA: TGCGCCAGCAGCTTGGGCAGTAAAGAGACCCAGTACTTC.

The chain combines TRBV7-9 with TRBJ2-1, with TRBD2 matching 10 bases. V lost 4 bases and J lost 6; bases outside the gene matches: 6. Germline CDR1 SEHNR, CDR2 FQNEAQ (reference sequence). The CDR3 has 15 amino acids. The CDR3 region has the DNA TGTGCCAGCAGCTCCCGTCTAGCGGGAGCCAATGAGCAGTTCTTC. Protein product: CASSSRLAGANEQFF.

The CDR3 region is CASSEGGTASGKLFF. CDR3 DNA: TGTGCCAGCAGTGAAGGAGGGACGGCCAGCGGGAAACTGTTTTTT. The chain recombines TRBV25-1 with TRBJ1-4; the D gene is possibly TRBD1 (5 bases). V was trimmed by 2 bases and J by 11 bases, leaving 18 bases between them. Germline V gene sequence: CDR1 MGHDK, CDR2 SYGVNS. CDR3 length: 15 amino acids.

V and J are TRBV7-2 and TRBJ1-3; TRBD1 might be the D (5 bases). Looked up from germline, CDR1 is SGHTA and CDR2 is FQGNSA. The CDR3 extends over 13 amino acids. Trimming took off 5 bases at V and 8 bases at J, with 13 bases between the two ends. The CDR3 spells CASSVQDGDTIYF. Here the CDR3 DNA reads TGTGCCAGCAGCGTACAGGATGGTGACACCATATATTTT.

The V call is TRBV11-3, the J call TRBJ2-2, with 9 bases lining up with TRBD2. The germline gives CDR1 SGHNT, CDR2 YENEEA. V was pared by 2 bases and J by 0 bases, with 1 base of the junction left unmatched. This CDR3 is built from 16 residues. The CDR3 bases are TGTGCCAGCAGCTTACTAGCGGGAACGAACACCGGGGAGCTGTTTTTT. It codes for CASSLLAGTNTGELFF.

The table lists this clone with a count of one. CDR3 residues: CASSEGGGPSNSPLHF. DNA of the CDR3: TGTGCCAGCAGCGAGGGGGGGGGCCCCTCAAATTCACCCCTCCACTTT. The rearrangement uses TRBV7-9 and TRBJ1-6; D possibly corresponds to TRBD1 (6 bases). Deletions cut 5 bases from V and 7 bases from J, with 18 bases between. Germline-derived CDR1 and CDR2 are SEHNR and FQNEAQ (reference sequence). The CDR3 has 16 amino acids.

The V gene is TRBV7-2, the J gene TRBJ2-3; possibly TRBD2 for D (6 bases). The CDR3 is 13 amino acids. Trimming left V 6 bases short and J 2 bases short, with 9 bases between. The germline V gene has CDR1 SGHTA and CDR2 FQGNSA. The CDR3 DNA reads TGTGCCAGCAGTTCGGACTACACAGATACGCAGTATTTT. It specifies CASSSDYTDTQYF.

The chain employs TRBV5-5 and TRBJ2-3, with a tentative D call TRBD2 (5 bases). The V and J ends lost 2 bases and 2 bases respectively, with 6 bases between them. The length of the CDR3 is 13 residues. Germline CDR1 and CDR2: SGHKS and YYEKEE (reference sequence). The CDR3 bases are TGTGCCAGCAGCTTCGGGAACACAGATACGCAGTATTTT. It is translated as CASSFGNTDTQYF.

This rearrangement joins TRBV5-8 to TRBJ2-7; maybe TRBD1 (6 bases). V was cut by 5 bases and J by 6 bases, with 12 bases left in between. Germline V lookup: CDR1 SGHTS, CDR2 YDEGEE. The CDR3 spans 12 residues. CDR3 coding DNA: TGTGCCAGCAGTTATACAGGGAGCGAGCAGTACTTC. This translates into CASSYTGSEQYF.